A single sample is the source of the 10 T cell receptor beta chains below, sequenced in a study of T cell responses to AZD1222 COVID-19 vaccine. Sequenced by immunoSEQ multiplex PCR; TCRdb stores in-frame clones only, minus some. The table records about 110,000 clones, 86% of them present only once. The source was peripheral blood, collected on day 0 of AZD1222 vaccination. All receptors derive from an adult in good health.

The chain has TRBV15 and TRBJ2-2; D is possibly TRBD1 (6 bases). Per germline, CDR1 LNHNV and CDR2 YYDKDF (reference sequence). The CDR3 totals 14 residues. The V end lost 7 bases, the J end lost 0 bases, and 9 bases lay between the germline ends. The DNA of the CDR3 is TGTGCCACCACACAGGGAGCGAACACCGGGGAGCTGTTTTTT. Amino acids: CATTQGANTGELFF.

This clone was seen only a few times. The rearrangement joins TRBV28 to TRBJ1-3, with 9 positions matching TRBD1. This CDR3 contains 14 residues. Germline lookup yields CDR1 MDHEN and CDR2 SYDVKM. The ends lost 6 bases at V and 5 bases at J; junction bases unmatched: 5. DNA for the CDR3: TGTGCCAGCAGGCCGACAGGGGGGAGAAACACCATATATTTT. Amino acids: CASRPTGGRNTIYF. Complete variable domain (other parts from reference TRBV28 and TRBJ1-3): DVKVTQSSRYLVKRTGEKVFLECVQDMDHENMFWYRQDPGLGLRLIYFSYDVKMKEKGDIPEGYSVSREKKERFSLILESASTNQTSMYLCASRPTGGRNTIYFGEGSWLTVV.

Turning to this clone: The same CDR3 can be traced to other DNA sequences in this sample. This chain connects TRBV18 to TRBJ2-3; TRBD2 agrees at 7 bases. The V and J ends lost 9 bases and 1 base, in that order; junction bases with no gene match: 10. CDR3 length: 15 amino acids. The germline CDR1 and CDR2 sequences are KGHSH and LQKENI. The CDR3 nucleotides read TGTGCCAGTTCCCCCCCGAGCGGGGGCACAGATACGCAGTATTTT. This gives the protein CASSPPSGGTDTQYF.

A few counts support this clone. This chain joins TRBV7-2 and TRBJ2-2, with 10 positions matching TRBD2. Per germline, CDR1 SGHTA and CDR2 FQGNSA. This CDR3 has 15 residues. Germline trimming cut 4 bases from V and 9 bases from J; bases unmatched to any gene: 8. In DNA, the CDR3 is TGTGCCAGCAGCTCCTCAAGCGGGGGGGTCAGGGAGCTGTTTTTT. It specifies CASSSSSGGVRELFF.

The chain recombines TRBV7-3 with TRBJ2-1; D call uncertain. The CDR3 is made up of 13 amino acids. Germline values: CDR1 SGHTA, CDR2 FQGTGA. Trimming removed 3 bases at V and 8 bases at J, with 11 bases between. The CDR3 nucleotides are TGTGCCAGCAGCTTCCATGGTGTGGATGAGCAGTTCTTC. Encoded protein: CASSFHGVDEQFF.

V and J are TRBV28 and TRBJ1-2; D not certain. The V gene's germline CDR1 is MDHEN and CDR2 SYDVKM. The V and J ends lost 2 bases and 2 bases respectively, with 6 bases between them. The CDR3 spans 13 residues. The CDR3 sequence is CASSLNPNYGYTF. CDR3 DNA: TGTGCCAGCAGTTTAAACCCCAACTATGGCTACACCTTC.

V usage is TRBV6-5 and J usage is TRBJ1-1, with D uncertain. The CDR3 is 14 amino acids. Germline assignment: CDR1 MNHEY and CDR2 SVGAGI. The germline V and J ends were trimmed by 6 bases and 0 bases, with 11 bases remaining between them. CDR3 region: CASSRRILNTEAFF. CDR3 sequence (DNA): TGTGCCAGCAGCCGACGAATTTTGAACACTGAAGCTTTCTTT.

V gene TRBV7-9 combines with J gene TRBJ1-1; D ambiguous. Germline V gene sequence: CDR1 SEHNR, CDR2 FQNEAQ (reference sequence). V lost 6 bases and J lost 4, with 12 bases in between. There are 13 residues in the CDR3. The CDR3 here is CASSPMSGTEAFF. The CDR3 DNA is TGTGCCAGCAGTCCAATGAGTGGCACTGAAGCTTTCTTT. Complete variable domain (other parts from reference TRBV7-9 and TRBJ1-1): DTGVSQNPRHKITKRGQNVTFRCDPISEHNRLYWYRQTLGQGPEFLTYFQNEAQLEKSRLLSDRFSAERPKGSFSTLEIQRTEQGDSAMYLCASSPMSGTEAFFGQGTRLTVV.

This chain links TRBV2 with TRBJ1-1; D is undetermined. The CDR3 is 14 amino acids. From germline, CDR1 is SNHLY and CDR2 FYNNEI. Trimming cost V 4 bases and J 1 base, with 10 bases left between them. DNA of the CDR3: TGTGCCAGCAGTGCCGAGGGCCAGAACACTGAAGCTTTCTTT. Translated: CASSAEGQNTEAFF.

The CDR3 bases are TGTGCCAGCAGTGCTCTGCAGGAAGGGGGGTTGAATCAGCCCCAGCATTTT. Translation: CASSALQEGGLNQPQHF. The gene calls are TRBV6-1 and TRBJ1-5; maybe TRBD1 (6 bases). Per germline, CDR1 MNHNS and CDR2 SASEGT. This CDR3 is built from 17 residues. V gave up 4 bases and J gave up 4 bases, with 20 bases separating them.